The present TCR beta chain was sequenced within a study of molecular identifiers for immune sequencing clone quantification. General observations from the study: Clones that exceeded 20 RNA copies held over 99% of effector molecules, yet under 1% in naive cells.

Bulk TCR libraries used previously described methods and listed TCR primers. TCRdb itself ran the PCR reads through MiXCR, one entry per CDR3 protein. The table includes more than 450,000 distinct CDR3 sequences, around 21% detected once. A note on this clonotype: Its target is not known. A much larger clonotype is one base distant, so this may be a read error.

The CDR3 has 15 residues. Per germline, CDR1 SGHRS and CDR2 YFSETQ. Sample: naive CD8+ T cells from blood, with Jurkat cell RNA spiked in. The subset was: FACS-sorted CD8+CD4-CCR7+CD45RA+ naive T cells. The gene calls are TRBV5-1 and TRBJ2-7; 13 bases match TRBD2. This sequence was found in a human donor in good health. Some libraries in this study had Jurkat cell RNA spiked in. The CDR3 sequence: CVSSFWTSGGGEQYF. As DNA, the CDR3 is TGCGTCAGCAGCTTCTGGACTAGCGGGGGAGGCGAGCAGTACTTC.